Detailed here is one T cell receptor (beta chain). This clone was observed a single time. There is no known antigen for this receptor. There are no base qualities to consult, and no much larger clone falls within one base. The CDR3 regions of human TCRbeta chains were analyzed by immunosequencing. On the study's bioinformatics: TCRs in the repertoires were compared against a reference library of SARS-CoV-2-specific TCRs that had been generated with the MIRA antigen-specificity platform. Breadth was defined as the fraction of unique TCRs that were SARS-CoV-2-associated, and depth was defined as the fraction of total T cells that were SARS-CoV-2-associated. Using the MIRA data, each spike-specific TCR was mapped to the spike region that the TCR reacts to and placed in a CD4 or CD8 class. Log10-transformed breadth and depth values were compared by one-way ANOVA with Sidak's multiple comparisons tests. TCRdb mirrors the immuneACCESS table, restricted to in-frame sequences. Some clones are absent from its copies; in checked studies, under half trace to an unresolved V gene, and the reason for the others is unknown. D and trimming were read from the DNA, whereas the V and J calls and clone size are those reported in that table. The sample includes approximately 150,000 clones, with approximately 88% observed a single time. The ten largest make up roughly 2% of the sample.

This record comes from a study of T cell responses to AZD1222 COVID-19 vaccine (dated by TCRdb to 2020 to 2023). About the investigation overall: Because spike-specific TCR depth and breadth did not differ between the two schedules, AZD1222 recipients who got a second dose at roughly 4 weeks were pooled with those who got a second dose at roughly 12 weeks. A total of just over 230 trial participants underwent TCR sequencing, of whom roughly 210 had received two doses of AZD1222 and around 25 had received two doses of the MenACWY control vaccine. Enrollment into the trials was organized by age into subgroups of 18-55, 56-69 and 70-plus years, and those subgroups contained around 150, 28 and 57 TCR-sequenced participants, respectively. Study-wide findings and limitations: Because no samples from the day 14 peak response were available, repertoires could be characterized only after the peak T cell response. Nearly half of unique spike-specific TCRs reportedly recognized epitopes outside regions mutated in the B.1.351 and B.1.1.7 variants. Participants were mostly white British and included more females than males, and it was suggested by the authors that clonal diversity may have been underestimated. The 56-69-year group was small, and its depth increase did not reach significance, likely because of low power. CD4 TCRs associated with the vaccine covered the entire spike protein, and the dominant responses were in regions 160-218 and 743-854. Conclusions about previously exposed vaccinees were limited because only a handful of AZD1222 recipients were SARS-CoV-2 seropositive at baseline. After two AZD1222 doses, both the breadth and the depth of spike-specific TCRs were significantly higher than at day 0 and than in MenACWY recipients.

The sample's time point label, decoded: baseline before first vaccination. Vaccinee samples were obtained from the UK trials COV001 and COV002, which included a single-blind randomized controlled phase 2/3 trial of AZD1222 (ChAdOx1 nCoV-19) in healthy adults. Trial participant PBMC samples were collected at day 0 and day 28 after the second dose for TCRbeta chain sequencing. From its cysteine to its phenylalanine, the CDR3 spans 17 amino acids. Solely the CDR3 DNA is kept, with 51 bases framed from the first base. V has 0 bases trimmed and J has 6 bases trimmed; junction bases matching no gene number 9. For CDR1 and CDR2, the germline V gene lists ENHRY and SYGVKD.

Sequences were derived from peripheral blood, sampled on day 0 of AZD1222 vaccination. The rearranged segments are TRBV10-3 and TRBJ2-1; 9 bases in the middle match TRBD2. The sequence was collected from an adult in good health. The sequenced DNA is TGTGCCATCAGTGAGTCGATGGCTAGCGGGGACGCCAATGAGCAGTTCTTC. Its translation is CAISESMASGDANEQFF.